These 11 T cell receptor beta chains were sequenced from one sample in a study of T-cell memory formation after mild COVID-19. TCRdb fed the 5' RACE reads into MiXCR, producing one record per CDR3 protein. The sample includes about 400,000 distinct CDR3 sequences, 15% to 20% of them seen just once. Sequencing was carried out using PBMCs or a T cell subset sorted from them (not recorded which). These receptors were collected from a man aged 18 to 30 who had mild COVID-19 (a few samples of this study predate the infection). Cell type and time point are not known.

The rearrangement links TRBV30 to TRBJ1-1; D call uncertain. V shed 0 bases and J shed 4 bases, with 15 bases lying between them. Per germline, CDR1 GTSNPN and CDR2 SVGIG (reference sequence). The CDR3 covers 15 residues. The CDR3 spells CAWSVGLGTGTEAFF. CDR3 bases: TGTGCCTGGAGTGTAGGGTTGGGTACGGGCACTGAAGCTTTCTTT.

This chain connects TRBV12-3 or TRBV12-4 to TRBJ2-3; maybe TRBD2 (5 bases). The CDR3 extends over 16 amino acids. Trimming pared 4 bases from V and 2 bases from J, leaving 16 bases between. As DNA, the CDR3 is TGTGCCAGCAGTTGGCGGGTGTATGGGTCCACAGATACGCAGTATTTT. Encoded protein: CASSWRVYGSTDTQYF.

Ten or more counts support this clonotype. The rearrangement joins TRBV7-9 to TRBJ1-1; D perhaps matches TRBD1 (6 bases). This CDR3 is 12 amino acids long. The V and J ends lost 0 bases and 11 bases respectively, with 10 bases between them. The germline gives CDR1 SEHNR, CDR2 FQNEAQ (reference sequence). The CDR3 DNA follows: TGTGCCAGCAGCTTAGCCCGGGGGCCGGCTTTCTTT. It encodes CASSLARGPAFF.

The chain recombines TRBV5-1 with TRBJ2-3, with D maybe TRBD1 (5 bases). Germline values: CDR1 SGHRS, CDR2 YFSETQ. This CDR3 contains 15 residues. The V and J ends lost 2 bases and 1 base respectively, with 11 bases between them. CDR3 bases: TGCGCCAGCAGCTTACAGGAGCTACGCACAGATACGCAGTATTTT. This codes for CASSLQELRTDTQYF.

This clonotype was seen a few times. V and J are TRBV5-1 and TRBJ1-6, with D tentatively TRBD1 (5 bases). V was clipped by 0 bases and J by 4 bases, with 8 bases between them. Germline V gene sequence: CDR1 SGHRS, CDR2 YFSETQ. The CDR3 consists of 15 residues. The CDR3 DNA follows: TGCGCCAGCAGCTTGGCCGGGACGTATAATTCACCCCTCCACTTT. Translating gives CASSLAGTYNSPLHF.

The chain uses TRBV4-1 and TRBJ1-1; D possibly corresponds to TRBD1 (6 bases). The CDR3 is made up of 13 amino acids. V gave up 3 bases and J gave up 6 bases, with 11 bases separating them. Germline V gene data show CDR1 as MGHRA and CDR2 as YSYEKL. The chain's CDR3 is CASSQGGQSEAFF. Here the CDR3 DNA reads TGCGCCAGCAGCCAGGGTGGACAGTCTGAAGCTTTCTTT.

The DNA of the CDR3 is TGTGCCAGCAGCCCCCGTAGCGGGGGATATACAGATACGCAGTATTTT. It translates to CASSPRSGGYTDTQYF. J is TRBJ2-3 and V is TRBV7-2, with 9 bases matching TRBD2. Losses at the gene ends were 5 bases for V and 3 bases for J; bases not matched to a gene: 9. Germline lookup yields CDR1 SGHTA and CDR2 FQGNSA. The CDR3 runs 16 residues.

This clonotype was counted between two and nine times. The chain couples TRBV6-2 or TRBV6-3 to TRBJ2-4, with 7 nucleotides matching TRBD2. From germline, CDR1 is MNHEY and CDR2 SVGEGT. The CDR3 totals 20 residues. Trimming removed 6 bases from V and 0 bases from J; junction bases left unmatched: 20. The CDR3 DNA reads as TGTGCCAGCAGGCGCCCCCGGGGTGAGGGAGGGGATCGAGCCAAAAACATTCAGTACTTC. This codes for CASRRPRGEGGDRAKNIQYF.

The J gene is TRBJ2-1, the V gene TRBV7-6, with D tentatively TRBD1 or TRBD2 (6 bases each). Germline loops: CDR1 SGHVS, CDR2 FNYEAQ. V lost 1 base to trimming and J lost 3 bases, with 10 bases between them. The CDR3 has 15 residues. The CDR3, as DNA: TGTGCCAGCAGCTTAGAACGGGGGCTCTACAATGAGCAGTTCTTC. It yields the protein CASSLERGLYNEQFF.

The chain links TRBV20-1 to TRBJ1-3, with D tentatively TRBD1 (5 bases). The CDR3 consists of 13 residues. The germline V gene encodes CDR1 DFQATT and CDR2 SNEGSKA (reference sequence). V was trimmed by 6 bases and J by 3 bases, leaving 12 bases between them. CDR3 bases: TGCAGTGCCCGGGGGGACGGTGGAAACACCATATATTTT. Translated, it gives CSARGDGGNTIYF.

This clonotype was observed many times. The genes are TRBV20-1 and TRBJ2-5; no definite D call. The CDR3 spans 13 residues. Trimming removed 5 bases at V and 5 bases at J, with 15 bases between. CDR1 and CDR2 from the germline V gene are DFQATT and SNEGSKA (reference sequence). The CDR3 DNA sequence: TGCAGTGCTGGGCAGTATGTCGGCGAGACCCAGTACTTC. Translation: CSAGQYVGETQYF.